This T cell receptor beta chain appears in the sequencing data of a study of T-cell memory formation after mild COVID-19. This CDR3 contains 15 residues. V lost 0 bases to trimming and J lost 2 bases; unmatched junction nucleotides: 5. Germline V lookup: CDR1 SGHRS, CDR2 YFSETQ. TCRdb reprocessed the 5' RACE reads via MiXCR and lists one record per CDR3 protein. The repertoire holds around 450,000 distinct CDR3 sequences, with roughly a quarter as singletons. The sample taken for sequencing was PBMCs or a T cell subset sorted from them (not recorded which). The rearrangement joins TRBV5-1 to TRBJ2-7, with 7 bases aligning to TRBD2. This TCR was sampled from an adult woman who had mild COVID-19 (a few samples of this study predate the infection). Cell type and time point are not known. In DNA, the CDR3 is TGCGCCAGCAGCTTGGCAGGCGGGAGCGCCTACGAGCAGTACTTC. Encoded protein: CASSLAGGSAYEQYF.